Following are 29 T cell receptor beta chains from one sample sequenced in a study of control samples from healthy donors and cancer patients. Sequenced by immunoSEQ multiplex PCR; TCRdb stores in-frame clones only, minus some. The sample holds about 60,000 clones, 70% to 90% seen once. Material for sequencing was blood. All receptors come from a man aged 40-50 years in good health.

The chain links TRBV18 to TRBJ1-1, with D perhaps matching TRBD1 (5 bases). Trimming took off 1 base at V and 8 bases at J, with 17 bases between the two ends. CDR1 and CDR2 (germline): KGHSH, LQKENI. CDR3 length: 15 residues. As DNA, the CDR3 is TGTGCCAGCTCACCACTGGAACCGGGACGGGGAGAAGCTTTCTTT. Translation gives CASSPLEPGRGEAFF.

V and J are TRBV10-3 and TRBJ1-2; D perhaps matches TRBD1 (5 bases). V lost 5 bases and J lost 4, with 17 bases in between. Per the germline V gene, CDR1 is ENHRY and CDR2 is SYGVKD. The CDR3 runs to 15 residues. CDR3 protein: CAISTRVRFGYGYTF. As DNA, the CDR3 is TGTGCCATCAGTACCAGGGTGAGGTTCGGCTATGGCTACACCTTC.

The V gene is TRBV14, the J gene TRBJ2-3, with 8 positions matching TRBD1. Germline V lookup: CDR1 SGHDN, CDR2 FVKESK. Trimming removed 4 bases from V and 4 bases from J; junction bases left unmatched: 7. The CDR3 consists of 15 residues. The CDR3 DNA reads TGTGCCAGCAGCCGAACAGGGGGAGTTTCAGATACGCAGTATTTT. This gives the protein CASSRTGGVSDTQYF.

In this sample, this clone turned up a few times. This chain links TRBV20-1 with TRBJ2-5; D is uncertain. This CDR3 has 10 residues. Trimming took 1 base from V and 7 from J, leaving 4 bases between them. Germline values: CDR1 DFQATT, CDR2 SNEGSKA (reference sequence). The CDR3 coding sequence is TGCAGTGCTAGAGCGACGACCCAGTACTTC. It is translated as CSARATTQYF.

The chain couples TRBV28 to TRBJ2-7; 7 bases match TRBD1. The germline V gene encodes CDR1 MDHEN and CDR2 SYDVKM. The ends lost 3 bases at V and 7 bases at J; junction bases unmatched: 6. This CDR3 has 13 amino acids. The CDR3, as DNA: TGTGCCAGCAGTTTGAGGACAGGTATTGAGCAGTACTTC. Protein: CASSLRTGIEQYF.

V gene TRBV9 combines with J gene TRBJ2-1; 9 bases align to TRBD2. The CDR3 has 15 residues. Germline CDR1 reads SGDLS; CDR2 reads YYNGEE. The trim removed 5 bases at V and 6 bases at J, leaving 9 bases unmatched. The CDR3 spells CASSDSGSPINEQFF. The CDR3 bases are TGTGCCAGCAGTGATAGCGGGAGTCCAATCAATGAGCAGTTCTTC. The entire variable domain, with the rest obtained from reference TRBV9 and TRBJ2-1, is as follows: DSGVTQTPKHLITATGQRVTLRCSPRSGDLSVYWYQQSLDQGLQFLIQYYNGEERAKGNILERFSAQQFPDLHSELNLSSLELGDSALYFCASSDSGSPINEQFFGPGTRLTVL.

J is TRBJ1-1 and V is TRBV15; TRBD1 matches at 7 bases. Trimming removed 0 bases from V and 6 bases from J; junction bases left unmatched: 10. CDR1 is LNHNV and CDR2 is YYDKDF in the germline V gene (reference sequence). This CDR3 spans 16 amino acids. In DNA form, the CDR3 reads TGTGCCACCAGCAGAGATAAGTGGAAGGGGGCCGCTGAAGCTTTCTTT. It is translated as CATSRDKWKGAAEAFF.

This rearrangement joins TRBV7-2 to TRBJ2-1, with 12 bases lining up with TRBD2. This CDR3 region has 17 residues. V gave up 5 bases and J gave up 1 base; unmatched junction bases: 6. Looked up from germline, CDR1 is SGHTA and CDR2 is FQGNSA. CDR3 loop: CASSPSLAGGSYNEQFF. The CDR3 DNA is TGTGCCAGCAGCCCTTCACTAGCGGGGGGATCCTACAATGAGCAGTTCTTC.

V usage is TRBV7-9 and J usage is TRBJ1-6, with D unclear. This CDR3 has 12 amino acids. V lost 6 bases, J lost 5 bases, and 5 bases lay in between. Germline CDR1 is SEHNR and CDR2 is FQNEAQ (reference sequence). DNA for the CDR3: TGTGCCAGCAGTCCGAATAATTCACCCCTCCACTTT. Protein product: CASSPNNSPLHF.

The CDR3 bases are TGTGCCAGCAGTTTCGCGGGGGTCACAGATACGCAGTATTTT. Its translation: CASSFAGVTDTQYF. The rearrangement joins TRBV27 to TRBJ2-3; 7 bases match TRBD2. The trim removed 3 bases at V and 2 bases at J, leaving 2 bases unmatched. This CDR3 spans 14 amino acids. Germline V gives CDR1 MNHEY, CDR2 SMNVEV (reference sequence).

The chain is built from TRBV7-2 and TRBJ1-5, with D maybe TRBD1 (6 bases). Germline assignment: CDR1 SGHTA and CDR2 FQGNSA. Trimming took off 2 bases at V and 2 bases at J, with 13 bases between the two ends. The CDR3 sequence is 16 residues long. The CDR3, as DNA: TGTGCCAGCAGCTTACAGGGGTCGGGGGGCAATCAGCCCCAGCATTTT. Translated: CASSLQGSGGNQPQHF. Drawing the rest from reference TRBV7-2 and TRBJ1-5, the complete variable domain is GAGVSQSPSNKVTEKGKDVELRCDPISGHTALYWYRQSLGQGLEFLIYFQGNSAPDKSGLPSDRFSAERTGGSVSTLTIQRTQQEDSAVYLCASSLQGSGGNQPQHFGDGTRLSIL.

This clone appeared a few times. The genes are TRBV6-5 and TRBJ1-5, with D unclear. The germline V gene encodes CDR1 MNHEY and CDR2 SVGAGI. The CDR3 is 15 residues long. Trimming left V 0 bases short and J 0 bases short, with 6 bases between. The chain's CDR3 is CASSYSAVSNQPQHF. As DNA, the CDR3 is TGTGCCAGCAGTTACTCGGCGGTTAGCAATCAGCCCCAGCATTTT.

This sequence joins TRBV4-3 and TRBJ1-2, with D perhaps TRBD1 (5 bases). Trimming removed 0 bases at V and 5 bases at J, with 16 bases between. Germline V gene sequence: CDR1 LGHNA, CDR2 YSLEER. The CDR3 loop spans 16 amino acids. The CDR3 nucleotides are TGCGCCAGCAGCCAAGAGGGGGGGATAGTGGGATATGGCTACACCTTC. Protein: CASSQEGGIVGYGYTF.

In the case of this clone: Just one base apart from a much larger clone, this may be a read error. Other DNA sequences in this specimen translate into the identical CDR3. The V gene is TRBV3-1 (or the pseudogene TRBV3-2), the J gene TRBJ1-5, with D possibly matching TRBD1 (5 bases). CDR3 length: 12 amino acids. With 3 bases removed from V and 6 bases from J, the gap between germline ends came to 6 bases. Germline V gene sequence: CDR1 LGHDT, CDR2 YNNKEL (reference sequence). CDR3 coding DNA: TGTGCCAGCAGCCAGAGGGGTCAGCCCCAGCATTTT. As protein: CASSQRGQPQHF.

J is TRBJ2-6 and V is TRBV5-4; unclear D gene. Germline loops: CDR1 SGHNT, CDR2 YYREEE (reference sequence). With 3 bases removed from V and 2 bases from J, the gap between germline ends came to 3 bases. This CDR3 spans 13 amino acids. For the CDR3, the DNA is TGTGCCAGCAGCTACCCTGGGGCCAACGTCCTGACTTTC. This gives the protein CASSYPGANVLTF.

DNA for the CDR3: TGTGCCAGCAGTGTACACCCCGCGAACACCGGGGAGCTGTTTTTT. Translation: CASSVHPANTGELFF. The J gene is TRBJ2-2, the V gene TRBV27; D is ambiguous. V was clipped by 5 bases and J by 0 bases, with 10 bases between them. This CDR3 region has 15 residues. Germline CDR1 and CDR2: MNHEY and SMNVEV (reference sequence).

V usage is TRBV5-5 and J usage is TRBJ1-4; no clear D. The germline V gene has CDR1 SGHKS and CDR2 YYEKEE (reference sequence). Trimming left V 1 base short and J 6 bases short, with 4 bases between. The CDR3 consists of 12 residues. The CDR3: CASSLSDEKLFF. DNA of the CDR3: TGTGCCAGCAGCTTGTCCGATGAAAAACTGTTTTTT. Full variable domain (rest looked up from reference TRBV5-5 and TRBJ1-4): DAGVTQSPTHLIKTRGQQVTLRCSPISGHKSVSWYQQVLGQGPQFIFQYYEKEERGRGNFPDRFSARQFPNYSSELNVNALLLGDSALYLCASSLSDEKLFFGSGTQLSVL.

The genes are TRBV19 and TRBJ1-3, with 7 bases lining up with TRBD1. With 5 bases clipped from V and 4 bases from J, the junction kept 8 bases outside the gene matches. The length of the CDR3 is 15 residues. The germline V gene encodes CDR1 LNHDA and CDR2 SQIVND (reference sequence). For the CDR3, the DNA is TGTGCCAGTAGTCCTTCCCGGACAGGAGGAAACACCATATATTTT. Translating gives CASSPSRTGGNTIYF.

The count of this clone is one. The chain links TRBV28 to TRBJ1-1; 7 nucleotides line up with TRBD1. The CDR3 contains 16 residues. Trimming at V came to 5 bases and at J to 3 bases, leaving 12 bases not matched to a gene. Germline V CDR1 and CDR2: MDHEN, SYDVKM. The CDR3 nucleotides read TGTGCCAGCAGTCCAGGGGGGTTTGGGGGAGACACTGAAGCTTTCTTT. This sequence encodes CASSPGGFGGDTEAFF. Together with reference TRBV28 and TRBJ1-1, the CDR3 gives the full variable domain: DVKVTQSSRYLVKRTGEKVFLECVQDMDHENMFWYRQDPGLGLRLIYFSYDVKMKEKGDIPEGYSVSREKKERFSLILESASTNQTSMYLCASSPGGFGGDTEAFFGQGTRLTVV.

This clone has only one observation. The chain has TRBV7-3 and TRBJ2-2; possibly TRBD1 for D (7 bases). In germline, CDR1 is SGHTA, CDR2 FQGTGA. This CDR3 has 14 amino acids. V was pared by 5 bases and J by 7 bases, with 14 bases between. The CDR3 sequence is CASSPRGAVGELFF. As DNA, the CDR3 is TGTGCCAGCAGCCCCAGGGGGGCGGTCGGGGAGCTGTTTTTT. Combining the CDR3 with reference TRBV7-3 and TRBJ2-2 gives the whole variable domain GAGVSQTPSNKVTEKGKYVELRCDPISGHTALYWYRQSLGQGPEFLIYFQGTGAADDSGLPNDRFFAVRPEGSVSTLKIQRTERGDSAVYLCASSPRGAVGELFFGEGSRLTVL.

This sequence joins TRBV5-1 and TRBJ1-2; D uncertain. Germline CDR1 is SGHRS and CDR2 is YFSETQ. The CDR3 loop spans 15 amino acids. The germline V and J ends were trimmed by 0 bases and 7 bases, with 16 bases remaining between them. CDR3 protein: CASSLEGLLYGGYTF. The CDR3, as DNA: TGCGCCAGCAGCTTGGAGGGCCTTCTTTACGGTGGCTACACCTTC.

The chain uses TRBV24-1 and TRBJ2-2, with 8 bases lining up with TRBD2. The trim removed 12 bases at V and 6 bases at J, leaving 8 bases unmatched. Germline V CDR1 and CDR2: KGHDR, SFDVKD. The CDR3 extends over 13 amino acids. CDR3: CAAGGGKSGELFF. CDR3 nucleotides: TGTGCCGCGGGGGGAGGAAAATCCGGGGAGCTGTTTTTT.

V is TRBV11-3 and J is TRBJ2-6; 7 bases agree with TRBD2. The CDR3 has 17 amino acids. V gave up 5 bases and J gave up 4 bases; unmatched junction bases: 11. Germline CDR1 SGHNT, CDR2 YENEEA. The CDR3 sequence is CASSARGLSAGANVLTF. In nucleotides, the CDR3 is TGTGCCAGCAGCGCTCGGGGACTATCGGCCGGGGCCAACGTCCTGACTTTC.

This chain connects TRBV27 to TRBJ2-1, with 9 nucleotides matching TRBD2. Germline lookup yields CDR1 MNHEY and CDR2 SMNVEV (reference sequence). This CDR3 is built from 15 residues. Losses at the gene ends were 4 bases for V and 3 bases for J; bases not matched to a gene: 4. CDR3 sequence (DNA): TGTGCCAGCAGTTCCACTAGCGGGTACTACAATGAGCAGTTCTTC. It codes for CASSSTSGYYNEQFF.

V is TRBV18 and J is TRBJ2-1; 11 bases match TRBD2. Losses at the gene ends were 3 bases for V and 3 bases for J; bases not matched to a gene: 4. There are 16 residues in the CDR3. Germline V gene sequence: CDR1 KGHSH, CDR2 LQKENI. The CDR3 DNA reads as TGTGCCAGCTCACCCCTGGGGACTAGCGGCTACAATGAGCAGTTCTTC. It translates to CASSPLGTSGYNEQFF.

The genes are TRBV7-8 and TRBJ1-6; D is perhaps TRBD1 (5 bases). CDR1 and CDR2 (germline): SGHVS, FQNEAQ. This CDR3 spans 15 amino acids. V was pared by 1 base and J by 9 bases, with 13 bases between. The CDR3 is CASSLGSGHPSPLHF. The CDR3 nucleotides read TGTGCCAGCAGCTTAGGATCAGGGCACCCTTCACCCCTCCACTTT.

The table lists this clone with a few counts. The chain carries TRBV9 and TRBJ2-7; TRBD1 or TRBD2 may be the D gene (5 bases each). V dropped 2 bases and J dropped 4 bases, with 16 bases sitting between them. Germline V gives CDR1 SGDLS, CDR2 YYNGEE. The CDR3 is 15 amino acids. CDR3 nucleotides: TGTGCCAGCAGCGTTTCCGGGACGGCCCTATACGAGCAGTACTTC. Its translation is CASSVSGTALYEQYF. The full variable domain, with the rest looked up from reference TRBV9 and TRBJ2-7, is DSGVTQTPKHLITATGQRVTLRCSPRSGDLSVYWYQQSLDQGLQFLIQYYNGEERAKGNILERFSAQQFPDLHSELNLSSLELGDSALYFCASSVSGTALYEQYFGPGTRLTVT.

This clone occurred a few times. CDR3 nucleotides: TGTGCCAGCAGCTCGTCGGGGGGCCCAAACACCGGGGAGCTGTTTTTT. Translation: CASSSSGGPNTGELFF. This chain joins TRBV7-3 and TRBJ2-2, with a possible D match to TRBD2 (7 bases). From germline, CDR1 is SGHTA and CDR2 FQGTGA. Deletions cut 4 bases from V and 2 bases from J, with 14 bases between. The CDR3 runs to 16 residues.

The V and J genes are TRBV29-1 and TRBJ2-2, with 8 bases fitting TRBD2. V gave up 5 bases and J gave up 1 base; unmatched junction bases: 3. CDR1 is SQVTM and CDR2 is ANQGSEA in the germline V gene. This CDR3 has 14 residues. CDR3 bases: TGCAGCGTTCAACGGGAGGGGAACACCGGGGAGCTGTTTTTT. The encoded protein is CSVQREGNTGELFF.